This T cell receptor (beta chain) appears in the sequencing data of a study of blood T cell repertoires in COVID-19. The overall study: Whether acute or convalescent, the COVID-19 samples came from the United States, Italy and Spain. T cells, B-cell-depleted T cells, or PBMCs provided the cDNA or gDNA that served as material.

Under the authors' procedure: Reference gene primer amplification gave estimated nucleated cell counts. The repertoire was sequenced with immunoSEQ multiplex PCR; TCRdb's copy has only in-frame clones and lacks some. Clone size and the V and J calls come from that table; the DNA yielded D and trimming. The repertoire holds 100,000 to 120,000 clones, roughly 76% seen once, with 7.6% in the top ten. This CDR3 spans 15 amino acids. In germline, CDR1 is LNHDA, CDR2 SQIVND (reference sequence). V lost 5 bases to trimming and J lost 3 bases; unmatched junction nucleotides: 4. The receptor was isolated from a woman aged 55 to 70 with acute or convalescent COVID-19. Sample: peripheral blood. The chain recombines TRBV19 with TRBJ2-3; 11 bases are a match to TRBD1. This CDR3 reads CASSSRDRGTDTQYF. In DNA, the CDR3 is TGTGCCAGTAGTTCCCGGGACAGGGGGACAGATACGCAGTATTTT.